Listed below are T cell receptor beta chains from one sample, sequenced in a study of blood T cell repertoires in COVID-19. Produced via immunoSEQ multiplex PCR; TCRdb's table is partial and in-frame only. Of over 150,000 clones listed, about 85% are singletons. The specimen sequenced was peripheral blood. The receptor source for this set is a man in his sixties with COVID-19, enrolled during active disease. Both conserved end residues are part of each CDR3. Each record gives: D gene, V gene, clone size, J gene, CDR3 protein, CDR3 DNA. The D gene is left open where the match is weak. Clone sizes are given selectively: once, few, many, or a class where the clone is expanded.

TRBD1	TRBV9	NA	TRBJ1-1	CASSVRDSYGTEAFF	TGTGCCAGCAGCGTACGGGACAGCTATGGGACTGAAGCTTTCTTT
NA	TRBV7-2	few	TRBJ2-7	CASSTGTTTYEQYF	TGTGCCAGCAGCACAGGGACTACTACCTACGAGCAGTACTTC
TRBD1	TRBV19	NA	TRBJ1-1	CASSTSRDRNTEAFF	TGTGCCAGTAGTACTTCCCGGGACAGGAATACTGAAGCTTTCTTT
TRBD1	TRBV11-3	NA	TRBJ2-7	CASSFPGTGSEQYF	TGTGCCAGCAGCTTCCCCGGGACAGGGAGCGAGCAGTACTTC
NA	TRBV20-1	NA	TRBJ1-3	CSAGRGGTIYF	TGCAGTGCTGGTAGGGGGGGAACCATATATTTT
TRBD1	TRBV28	NA	TRBJ1-2	CASSGQGVVYGYTF	TGTGCCAGCAGCGGACAGGGGGTGGTCTATGGCTACACCTTC
NA	TRBV10-1	NA	TRBJ1-6	CAYGSGERWSPLHF	TGCGCCTACGGATCGGGGGAACGTTGGTCACCCCTCCACTTT
NA	TRBV5-1	NA	TRBJ1-1	CASSPRSTGNTEAFF	TGCGCCAGCAGCCCGCGGTCGACAGGGAACACTGAAGCTTTCTTT
NA	TRBV24-1	NA	TRBJ2-1	CATKLDSYNEQFF	TGTGCCACCAAGCTGGACAGTTACAATGAGCAGTTCTTC
NA	TRBV28	NA	TRBJ1-4	CASSLPGATNEKLFF	TGTGCCAGCAGTCTCCCCGGGGCAACTAATGAAAAACTGTTTTTT
NA	TRBV25-1	NA	TRBJ1-2	CASSDGTTSPVGTF	TGTGCCAGCAGTGATGGGACTACTAGCCCAGTAGGCACCTTC
TRBD1	TRBV6-2/TRBV6-3	once	TRBJ1-2	CASSTTGDGYTF	TGTGCCAGCAGTACCACAGGGGATGGCTACACCTTC
TRBD1	TRBV19	NA	TRBJ1-2	CASSISGQTNYGYTF	TGTGCCAGTAGTATTTCGGGACAGACTAACTATGGCTACACCTTC
NA	TRBV7-6	NA	TRBJ2-5	CASSLRSSTARQETQYF	TGTGCCAGCAGCTTACGGTCATCGACAGCGAGACAAGAGACCCAGTACTTC
TRBD1	TRBV5-1	NA	TRBJ1-5	CASSPLPGQGNQPQHF	TGCGCCAGCAGCCCCCTTCCGGGACAGGGCAATCAGCCCCAGCATTTT
TRBD1	TRBV6-5	NA	TRBJ1-1	CASSYFGTGPTEAFF	TGTGCCAGCAGTTACTTTGGGACAGGGCCCACTGAAGCTTTCTTT
TRBD1	TRBV5-4	NA	TRBJ1-2	CASAGTGVSGYTF	TGTGCCAGCGCCGGGACAGGTGTCTCTGGCTACACCTTC
NA	TRBV7-9	NA	TRBJ1-4	CASSLPWRDGEKLFF	TGTGCCAGCAGCTTACCTTGGAGGGATGGAGAAAAACTGTTTTTT
NA	TRBV14	NA	TRBJ1-2	CASSHWEGYGYTF	TGTGCCAGCAGCCATTGGGAGGGGTATGGCTACACCTTC
NA	TRBV7-3	once	TRBJ2-1	CASIDGGPSSYNEQFF	TGTGCCAGCATCGACGGGGGGCCAAGCTCCTACAATGAGCAGTTCTTC
NA	TRBV7-8	NA	TRBJ2-3	CASSYREGEATDTQYF	TGTGCCAGCAGCTACAGGGAGGGGGAAGCCACAGATACGCAGTATTTT
TRBD1	TRBV28	NA	TRBJ2-3	CASSPMTGGTFTDTQYF	TGTGCCAGCAGCCCCATGACAGGGGGTACTTTCACAGATACGCAGTATTTT
TRBD1	TRBV5-1	once	TRBJ1-1	CASSPRTGGMNTEAFF	TGCGCCAGCAGCCCTAGGACAGGGGGAATGAACACTGAAGCTTTCTTT
NA	TRBV7-6	NA	TRBJ1-6	CASSDADYNSPLHF	TGTGCCAGCAGCGATGCGGATTATAATTCACCCCTCCACTTT
TRBD2	TRBV7-3	once	TRBJ2-1	CASSGTSGTNEQFF	TGTGCCAGCAGCGGGACTAGCGGGACCAATGAGCAGTTCTTC
NA	TRBV9	NA	TRBJ2-1	CASSPRDWTGDEQFF	TGTGCCAGCAGCCCCCGGGACTGGACGGGGGATGAGCAGTTCTTC
NA	TRBV12-3/TRBV12-4	NA	TRBJ1-1	CASSTSTEAFF	TGTGCCAGCAGTACAAGCACTGAAGCTTTCTTT
NA	TRBV7-2	few	TRBJ1-2	CASSPQTNYGYTF	TGTGCCAGCAGCCCACAGACGAACTATGGCTACACCTTC
NA	TRBV11-2	NA	TRBJ1-1	CASSLLQITEAFF	TGTGCCAGCAGCTTACTACAGATCACTGAAGCTTTCTTT
NA	TRBV9	NA	TRBJ1-4	CASSAGATNEKLFF	TGTGCCAGCAGCGCAGGTGCAACTAATGAAAAACTGTTTTTT
TRBD1	TRBV19	NA	TRBJ1-1	CASSITGTGEAFF	TGTGCCAGTAGTATAACCGGGACAGGTGAAGCTTTCTTT
NA	TRBV24-1	NA	TRBJ2-2	CATSERGFTGELFF	TGTGCCACCAGTGAAAGAGGGTTCACCGGGGAGCTGTTTTTT
NA	TRBV11-3	NA	TRBJ1-2	CASSFGAYGYTF	TGTGCCAGCAGCTTTGGGGCCTATGGCTACACCTTC
NA	TRBV27	NA	TRBJ2-5	CASSLLQGPQETQYF	TGTGCCAGCAGTTTATTACAGGGCCCCCAAGAGACCCAGTACTTC
TRBD1	TRBV4-3	NA	TRBJ2-1	CASSQAGQGSNEQFF	TGCGCCAGCAGCCAAGCGGGACAGGGGTCCAATGAGCAGTTCTTC
TRBD2	TRBV24-1	NA	TRBJ2-3	CATRDSGRSGDTQYF	TGTGCCACCAGAGATAGCGGGAGGTCAGGGGATACGCAGTATTTT
NA	TRBV7-9	NA	TRBJ2-3	CASSLAFGADTQYF	TGTGCCAGCAGCTTAGCGTTCGGAGCAGATACGCAGTATTTT
TRBD1	TRBV5-8	NA	TRBJ1-1	CASSFGIAGGKMTEAFF	TGTGCCAGCAGCTTTGGCATCGCAGGGGGCAAAATGACTGAAGCTTTCTTT
NA	TRBV7-9	NA	TRBJ1-4	CASSAQGGANEKLFF	TGTGCCAGCAGCGCTCAAGGGGGGGCTAATGAAAAACTGTTTTTT
NA	TRBV6-7	NA	TRBJ2-6	CASSYFPGSPSGANVLTF	TGTGCCAGCAGCTACTTCCCGGGGTCTCCATCTGGGGCCAACGTCCTGACTTTC
TRBD1	TRBV30	NA	TRBJ1-3	CAWETGGLGNTIYF	TGTGCCTGGGAGACAGGGGGCCTTGGAAACACCATATATTTT
NA	TRBV25-1	NA	TRBJ1-2	CASSESSRHGYTF	TGTGCCAGCAGTGAATCGTCCAGGCATGGCTACACCTTC
TRBD1	TRBV30	NA	TRBJ1-5	CAWSTGAMGGQPQHF	TGTGCCTGGAGTACAGGGGCCATGGGGGGTCAGCCCCAGCATTTT
TRBD2	TRBV3-1/TRBV3-2	NA	TRBJ2-3	CASSQDSLAGGFTDTQYF	TGTGCCAGCAGCCAAGATAGCCTAGCGGGGGGGTTCACAGATACGCAGTATTTT
NA	TRBV29-1	NA	TRBJ2-1	CSVSRGSYNEQFF	TGCAGCGTTTCCCGGGGCTCCTACAATGAGCAGTTCTTC
NA	TRBV6-1	NA	TRBJ1-5	CASRSHSSGNQPQHF	TGTGCCAGCCGATCTCACTCGTCGGGCAATCAGCCCCAGCATTTT
TRBD1	TRBV7-9	NA	TRBJ1-4	CASSVTGGGPGEKLFF	TGTGCCAGCAGCGTCACAGGGGGCGGGCCCGGAGAAAAACTGTTTTTT
TRBD2	TRBV5-1	once	TRBJ2-5	CASSLVGGSETQYF	TGCGCCAGCAGCTTGGTCGGCGGGAGTGAGACCCAGTACTTC
NA	TRBV18	NA	TRBJ1-2	CASSPRLPGDYGYTF	TGTGCCAGCTCACCGCGCCTACCGGGGGACTATGGCTACACCTTC
NA	TRBV4-3	once	TRBJ2-2	CASSQERLANTGELFF	TGCGCCAGCAGCCAAGAACGGCTAGCCAACACCGGGGAGCTGTTTTTT
TRBD1	TRBV7-2	few	TRBJ1-1	CASSREPRGQGTEAFF	TGTGCCAGCAGCCGGGAACCCAGGGGGCAGGGCACTGAAGCTTTCTTT
NA	TRBV6-2/TRBV6-3	once	TRBJ2-7	CASSYGLDSYEQYF	TGTGCCAGCAGTTACGGGCTGGACTCCTACGAGCAGTACTTC
TRBD1	TRBV28	once	TRBJ2-7	CASSFSGQGSQYF	TGTGCCAGCAGTTTTTCGGGACAGGGGTCGCAGTACTTC
NA	TRBV5-8	NA	TRBJ2-3	CASSPDREAITDTQYF	TGTGCCAGCAGCCCTGACAGAGAAGCAATCACAGATACGCAGTATTTT
NA	TRBV11-2	NA	TRBJ2-3	CASTRGAGDTQYF	TGTGCCAGCACCCGGGGGGCCGGAGATACGCAGTATTTT